The rows below give T cell receptor beta chains drawn from one sample of a study of cytomegalovirus exposure and HLA in healthy donors. TCRdb keeps only in-frame clones here, not all; method: immunoSEQ multiplex PCR. This table holds around 160,000 clones, 80% to 90% found once. The sequencing input was PBMCs. The receptors come from a young man in good health and CMV-seropositive. Both conserved end residues are part of each CDR3. A D gene is named only where the DNA matches it firmly. For some rows the clone size is stated as once, few or many, or as a class when expanded; others skip it.

d_gene: TRBD1
j_gene: TRBJ2-1
v_gene: TRBV2
abundance: .
CDR3nt: TGTGCCAGCAGTCAGCGACAGGGGTCCACCTACAATGAGCAGTTCTTC
CDR3aa: CASSQRQGSTYNEQFF

d_gene: .
j_gene: TRBJ1-5
v_gene: TRBV7-9
abundance: few
CDR3nt: TGTGCCAGCAACACAGGGTTAGGGAGCCAGCCCCAGCATTTT
CDR3aa: CASNTGLGSQPQHF

d_gene: TRBD2
j_gene: TRBJ2-3
v_gene: TRBV6-4
abundance: .
CDR3nt: TGTGCCAGCAGGCCGACTAGCGGGGGGCTCACAGATACGCAGTATTTT
CDR3aa: CASRPTSGGLTDTQYF

d_gene: .
j_gene: TRBJ1-1
v_gene: TRBV6-1
abundance: .
CDR3nt: TGTGCCAGCAGTGGACACAGGGTAATCAACACTGAAGCTTTCTTT
CDR3aa: CASSGHRVINTEAFF

d_gene: .
j_gene: TRBJ2-4
v_gene: TRBV5-1
abundance: .
CDR3nt: TGCGCCAGCAGCTCAGCAGGAAGCAAAAACATTCAGTACTTC
CDR3aa: CASSSAGSKNIQYF

d_gene: TRBD1
j_gene: TRBJ2-7
v_gene: TRBV6-6
abundance: .
CDR3nt: TGTGCCAGCAGCCGCGGACAGGGGGTCTACGAGCAGTACTTC
CDR3aa: CASSRGQGVYEQYF

d_gene: .
j_gene: TRBJ2-5
v_gene: TRBV5-1
abundance: .
CDR3nt: TGCGCCAGCAGCTTGGCGTCGGGGAGGTTTGAGACCCAGTACTTC
CDR3aa: CASSLASGRFETQYF

d_gene: .
j_gene: TRBJ1-6
v_gene: TRBV9
abundance: once
CDR3nt: TGTGCCAGCAGCGTACGGGGGGCGGAGGGTTCACCCCTCCACTTT
CDR3aa: CASSVRGAEGSPLHF

d_gene: TRBD1
j_gene: TRBJ1-3
v_gene: TRBV5-1
abundance: .
CDR3nt: TGCGCCAGCAGCTCGACAGGGACTGGAAACACCATATATTTT
CDR3aa: CASSSTGTGNTIYF

d_gene: TRBD2
j_gene: TRBJ2-7
v_gene: TRBV27
abundance: .
CDR3nt: TGTGCCAGCAGTTTAGCGGGGGGGATCGCCGAGCAGTACTTC
CDR3aa: CASSLAGGIAEQYF

d_gene: .
j_gene: TRBJ1-4
v_gene: TRBV19
abundance: .
CDR3nt: TGTGCCAGTATAATGGGGGGGAGTCAAGAAAAACTGTTTTTT
CDR3aa: CASIMGGSQEKLFF

d_gene: .
j_gene: TRBJ2-3
v_gene: TRBV6-5
abundance: once
CDR3nt: TGTGCCAGCATATCTACCACCGGTACGCAGTATTTT
CDR3aa: CASISTTGTQYF

d_gene: .
j_gene: TRBJ1-2
v_gene: TRBV9
abundance: .
CDR3nt: TGTGCCAGCAGCGCCCGAGGACAGAACTATGGCTACACCTTC
CDR3aa: CASSARGQNYGYTF

d_gene: .
j_gene: TRBJ2-7
v_gene: TRBV10-2
abundance: .
CDR3nt: TGCGCCAGCAGTAGCACCCACGAGCAGTACTTC
CDR3aa: CASSSTHEQYF

d_gene: TRBD2
j_gene: TRBJ2-3
v_gene: TRBV10-3
abundance: .
CDR3nt: TGTGCCATCAGTGCAGGGGCTAGCGGGGGCACAGATACGCAGTATTTT
CDR3aa: CAISAGASGGTDTQYF

d_gene: .
j_gene: TRBJ2-3
v_gene: TRBV6-4
abundance: .
CDR3nt: TGTGCCAGCAGTGCCCAGGGGACGTCGACAGATACGCAGTATTTT
CDR3aa: CASSAQGTSTDTQYF

d_gene: .
j_gene: TRBJ1-1
v_gene: TRBV7-9
abundance: once
CDR3nt: TGTGCCAGCAGCCCGCCGGGGGTTTTAAACACTGAAGCTTTCTTT
CDR3aa: CASSPPGVLNTEAFF

d_gene: .
j_gene: TRBJ1-2
v_gene: TRBV5-8
abundance: .
CDR3nt: TGTGCCAGCAGCCCCGCGGGGTCCGCTAACTATGGCTACACCTTC
CDR3aa: CASSPAGSANYGYTF

d_gene: TRBD2
j_gene: TRBJ2-5
v_gene: TRBV7-8
abundance: .
CDR3nt: TGTGCCAGCAGCTTACTTGGACTAGCGGGGGGGAGGGCCAGAGAGACCCAGTACTTC
CDR3aa: CASSLLGLAGGRARETQYF

d_gene: .
j_gene: TRBJ2-2
v_gene: TRBV4-1
abundance: .
CDR3nt: TGCGCCAGCATGTCGGCGAACACCGGGGAGCTGTTTTTT
CDR3aa: CASMSANTGELFF

d_gene: .
j_gene: TRBJ1-6
v_gene: TRBV2
abundance: .
CDR3nt: TGTGCCAGCAGTGAACAGGGGACCTATAATTCACCCCTCCACTTT
CDR3aa: CASSEQGTYNSPLHF

d_gene: TRBD2
j_gene: TRBJ2-4
v_gene: TRBV2
abundance: .
CDR3nt: TGTGCCAGCAGCCACTTTCGGGGACTAGCGGGGGGGGAAGCCAAAAACATTCAGTACTTC
CDR3aa: CASSHFRGLAGGEAKNIQYF

d_gene: TRBD2
j_gene: TRBJ2-3
v_gene: TRBV11-2
abundance: .
CDR3nt: TGTGCCAGCAGCTTCGGTATGAGCGGGGGGGCGCGTACGCAGTATTTT
CDR3aa: CASSFGMSGGARTQYF

d_gene: TRBD1
j_gene: TRBJ2-7
v_gene: TRBV7-9
abundance: .
CDR3nt: TGTGCCAGCAGTATATCCGGGACAGGGGGTGACGAGCAGTACTTC
CDR3aa: CASSISGTGGDEQYF

d_gene: .
j_gene: TRBJ2-3
v_gene: TRBV7-9
abundance: .
CDR3nt: TGTGCCAGCAGCTTAGCGGGGGGAGGATACACAGATACGCAGTATTTT
CDR3aa: CASSLAGGGYTDTQYF

d_gene: .
j_gene: TRBJ2-3
v_gene: TRBV27
abundance: .
CDR3nt: TGTGCCAGCAGTTTTTATGACGGGGAAGTTACGCAGTATTTT
CDR3aa: CASSFYDGEVTQYF

d_gene: TRBD1
j_gene: TRBJ1-5
v_gene: TRBV6-5
abundance: .
CDR3nt: TGTGCCAGCAGTTTGACAGGGCGTCAGCCCCAGCATTTT
CDR3aa: CASSLTGRQPQHF

d_gene: TRBD2
j_gene: TRBJ2-1
v_gene: TRBV19
abundance: .
CDR3nt: TGTGCCAGTAGTATGCTCTTACTAGCGGGGCATGAGCAGTTCTTC
CDR3aa: CASSMLLLAGHEQFF

d_gene: .
j_gene: TRBJ1-2
v_gene: TRBV5-3
abundance: .
CDR3nt: TGTGCCAGAAGCTCGCTACCCCACGCAGGGGATGGCTACACCTTC
CDR3aa: CARSSLPHAGDGYTF

d_gene: .
j_gene: TRBJ2-7
v_gene: TRBV14
abundance: .
CDR3nt: TGTGCCAGCAGCCAAGATCGGGCAGGGGATCGTCGGGAGCAGTACTTC
CDR3aa: CASSQDRAGDRREQYF

d_gene: TRBD1
j_gene: TRBJ2-4
v_gene: TRBV7-2
abundance: .
CDR3nt: TGTGCCAGCAGCCCAAACAGGGGGGTCAAAAACATTCAGTACTTC
CDR3aa: CASSPNRGVKNIQYF

d_gene: TRBD1
j_gene: TRBJ2-2
v_gene: TRBV4-1
abundance: once
CDR3nt: TGCGCCAGCAGCCACCAGCCCGGGACAGGGGGGACCGGGGAGCTGTTTTTT
CDR3aa: CASSHQPGTGGTGELFF

d_gene: TRBD1
j_gene: TRBJ1-6
v_gene: TRBV12-5
abundance: .
CDR3nt: TGTGCTAGTGGTCCGGGACAGGTGGATTCACCCCTCCACTTT
CDR3aa: CASGPGQVDSPLHF

d_gene: .
j_gene: TRBJ2-7
v_gene: TRBV6-5
abundance: .
CDR3nt: TGTGCCAGCAGCGGGGAGAATACTTACTACGAGCAGTACTTC
CDR3aa: CASSGENTYYEQYF

d_gene: .
j_gene: TRBJ1-2
v_gene: TRBV9
abundance: .
CDR3nt: TGTGCCAGCAGCGTAGAAGCAGGGAGGGCTAACTATGGCTACACCTTC
CDR3aa: CASSVEAGRANYGYTF

d_gene: TRBD1
j_gene: TRBJ1-6
v_gene: TRBV6-1
abundance: .
CDR3nt: TGTGCCAGCAGTGAAACCCCTGGGACAGGGGGGAACTATAATTCACCCCTCCACTTT
CDR3aa: CASSETPGTGGNYNSPLHF

d_gene: .
j_gene: TRBJ2-7
v_gene: TRBV9
abundance: .
CDR3nt: TGTGCCAGCAGCCCTCCGGGTTTGTACGAGCAGTACTTC
CDR3aa: CASSPPGLYEQYF

d_gene: TRBD1
j_gene: TRBJ2-5
v_gene: TRBV28
abundance: few
CDR3nt: TGTGCCAGCAGTCCCCAAGACAGGGACCATGGGACCCAGTACTTC
CDR3aa: CASSPQDRDHGTQYF

d_gene: .
j_gene: TRBJ1-1
v_gene: TRBV19
abundance: .
CDR3nt: TGTGCCAGTAGTGGCGGGGAAGCTTTCTTT
CDR3aa: CASSGGEAFF

d_gene: .
j_gene: TRBJ1-6
v_gene: TRBV19
abundance: .
CDR3nt: TGTGCCAGTAGCACTATTGGACCTCAAGCGGGCAATTCACCCCTCCACTTT
CDR3aa: CASSTIGPQAGNSPLHF

d_gene: TRBD1
j_gene: TRBJ2-3
v_gene: TRBV6-5
abundance: .
CDR3nt: TGTGCCAGCAGTTACTGGGACAGGGGAACAGATACGCAGTATTTT
CDR3aa: CASSYWDRGTDTQYF

d_gene: TRBD1
j_gene: TRBJ1-4
v_gene: TRBV2
abundance: .
CDR3nt: TGTGCCAGCAGAGGGGGCGTTAATGAAAAACTGTTTTTT
CDR3aa: CASRGGVNEKLFF

d_gene: .
j_gene: TRBJ1-4
v_gene: TRBV19
abundance: .
CDR3nt: TGTGCCAGTAGACCCGAATCGCAGGCTAATGAAAAACTGTTTTTT
CDR3aa: CASRPESQANEKLFF

d_gene: TRBD1
j_gene: TRBJ2-1
v_gene: TRBV19
abundance: .
CDR3nt: TGTGCCAGTAGTAAATTCTACGGGACAGGGTCGGATGAGCAGTTCTTC
CDR3aa: CASSKFYGTGSDEQFF

d_gene: TRBD2
j_gene: TRBJ2-2
v_gene: TRBV5-1
abundance: once
CDR3nt: TGCGCCAGCAGCAGCAGACTAGCGACCGGGGAGCTGTTTTTT
CDR3aa: CASSSRLATGELFF

d_gene: .
j_gene: TRBJ1-2
v_gene: TRBV5-4
abundance: .
CDR3nt: TGTGCCAGCAGCGTCGAGGGGGGGAAAGCTAACTATGGCTACACCTTC
CDR3aa: CASSVEGGKANYGYTF

d_gene: .
j_gene: TRBJ1-1
v_gene: TRBV19
abundance: .
CDR3nt: TGTGCCAGTAAGGGGACGGGGGGGCGACTGGGCACTGAAGCTTTCTTT
CDR3aa: CASKGTGGRLGTEAFF

d_gene: .
j_gene: TRBJ2-7
v_gene: TRBV30
abundance: once
CDR3nt: TGTGCCTGGAGCCACGGAGGTGAGCAGTACTTC
CDR3aa: CAWSHGGEQYF

d_gene: .
j_gene: TRBJ1-1
v_gene: TRBV2
abundance: .
CDR3nt: TGTGCCAGCAGTGAAATAGGACAGCTGAACACTGAAGCTTTCTTT
CDR3aa: CASSEIGQLNTEAFF

d_gene: .
j_gene: TRBJ1-5
v_gene: TRBV4-1
abundance: .
CDR3nt: TGCGCCAGCAGCTTCCAGACAGGAGGCAATCAGCCCCAGCATTTT
CDR3aa: CASSFQTGGNQPQHF

d_gene: .
j_gene: TRBJ1-1
v_gene: TRBV7-9
abundance: once
CDR3nt: TGTTCCAGCAGCTTAGGGAGCACTGAAGCTTTCTTT
CDR3aa: CSSSLGSTEAFF

d_gene: .
j_gene: TRBJ1-4
v_gene: TRBV5-1
abundance: .
CDR3nt: TGCGCCAGCAGCAAAAGCGGGGCTACAGGGGAAAAACTGTTTTTT
CDR3aa: CASSKSGATGEKLFF

d_gene: TRBD2
j_gene: TRBJ2-5
v_gene: TRBV10-2
abundance: .
CDR3nt: TGCGCCAGCATTTCGATATTCTCTGCTAGCGGGCCGTACCAAGAGACCCAGTACTTC
CDR3aa: CASISIFSASGPYQETQYF

d_gene: TRBD1
j_gene: TRBJ2-3
v_gene: TRBV15
abundance: .
CDR3nt: TGTGCCACCAGCACGCAGGGGGCCCCCACAGATACGCAGTATTTT
CDR3aa: CATSTQGAPTDTQYF

d_gene: TRBD1
j_gene: TRBJ1-2
v_gene: TRBV2
abundance: .
CDR3nt: TGTGCCAGCAGAGGGACAGGGTTCGGCTACACCTTC
CDR3aa: CASRGTGFGYTF

d_gene: .
j_gene: TRBJ1-1
v_gene: TRBV11-2
abundance: .
CDR3nt: TGTGCCAGCAGGCCTCTCCAGGGGCCACACACTGAAGCTTTCTTT
CDR3aa: CASRPLQGPHTEAFF

d_gene: .
j_gene: TRBJ1-1
v_gene: TRBV5-1
abundance: .
CDR3nt: TGCGCCAGCATTCAGGGCCCTACTAACACTGAAGCTTTCTTT
CDR3aa: CASIQGPTNTEAFF